This paragraph covers one TCR beta chain sequence. This may come from a read error, since a much larger clone is one base off. The data belong to a study of human T cells and chemical hapten exposure. The CDR3 length is 13 residues. Germline V lookup: CDR1 KGHSH, CDR2 LQKENI. Specified time point: patch test 1, 2 weeks after DPC sensitization. Treatment reported: therapeutic diphenylcyclopropenone sensitization with weekly scalp DPC. The study extracted total RNA from unfractionated whole blood. Each donor was an alopecia patient between 18 and 70 years of age who qualified for DPC. MiXCR was run by TCRdb on the RACE reads, yielding one entry per CDR3 protein. Among around 34,000 distinct CDR3 sequences listed, 5% to 8% were seen once.

Source: whole blood, taken in connection with sensitization to the hapten diphenylcyclopropenone (DPC). The TCR originated in a woman aged 30 to 39 with alopecia areata. Some clones in this sample may be carry-over from other donors' samples. V and J are TRBV18 and TRBJ1-1; no firm D call. The CDR3 sequence is CASTPQRDTEAFF. The CDR3 region has the DNA TGTGCCAGCACACCACAGAGGGACACTGAAGCTTTCTTT.